The 8 T cell receptor beta chains given below trace back to one sample, sequenced in a study of control samples from healthy donors and cancer patients. Profiling relied on immunoSEQ multiplex PCR, and the TCRdb table lists in-frame clones only, not all of them. Of roughly 100,000 clones listed, 85% to 90% are singletons. The sequenced sample consisted of PBMCs. The source of these receptors is a man aged 55 to 70 with lung cancer.

V is TRBV4-1 and J is TRBJ1-3, with a weak D call TRBD1 (5 bases). The CDR3 is 15 residues long. Trimming shortened V by 0 bases and J by 0 bases, and 6 bases separated the two germline ends. Germline V gene data show CDR1 as MGHRA and CDR2 as YSYEKL. In DNA form, the CDR3 reads TGCGCCAGCAGCCAAGAACAGGTCTCTGGAAACACCATATATTTT. This encodes CASSQEQVSGNTIYF.

The chain uses TRBV25-1 and TRBJ1-5; no clear D. This CDR3 region has 14 residues. The V end was cut by 2 bases, the J end by 4 bases, with 9 bases between. From germline, CDR1 is MGHDK and CDR2 SYGVNS. Here the CDR3 DNA reads TGTGCCAGCAGTGAACTCCTCATAAATCAGCCCCAGCATTTT. Translating gives CASSELLINQPQHF.

V is TRBV7-2 and J is TRBJ1-6; no clear D. Germline values: CDR1 SGHTA, CDR2 FQGNSA. This CDR3 has 16 residues. V lost 4 bases and J 0 bases, leaving 10 bases between the germline ends. CDR3 sequence (DNA): TGTGCCAGCAGCTCCACACGGAGCTCCTATAATTCACCCCTCCACTTT. Amino acids: CASSSTRSSYNSPLHF.

This sequence joins TRBV15 and TRBJ1-5; TRBD1 matches 8 bases. J lost 6 bases, V lost 2 bases, and 12 bases had no gene match. CDR1 and CDR2 (germline): LNHNV, YYDKDF (reference sequence). The CDR3 spans 17 residues. DNA for the CDR3: TGTGCCACCAGCAGAAGACAGGGGTTGGGAGCGGGTCAGCCCCAGCATTTT. Residues: CATSRRQGLGAGQPQHF.

The gene calls are TRBV2 and TRBJ1-1; D is unclear. The CDR3 is 14 residues long. The ends were cut back, 6 bases at V and 0 bases at J, with 11 bases in the middle. From germline, CDR1 is SNHLY and CDR2 FYNNEI. Here the CDR3 reads CASRAGLMNTEAFF. The CDR3 DNA reads TGTGCCAGCAGGGCCGGACTGATGAACACTGAAGCTTTCTTT.

CDR3 sequence reads: CAWSVSIGGGLNTEAFF. The DNA for the CDR3 is TGTGCCTGGAGTGTAAGTATAGGAGGTGGACTGAACACTGAAGCTTTCTTT. The chain combines TRBV30 with TRBJ1-1; D gene ambiguous. Germline V lookup: CDR1 GTSNPN, CDR2 SVGIG (reference sequence). This CDR3 has 17 amino acids. The ends were cut back, 0 bases at V and 0 bases at J, with 17 bases in the middle. Drawing the rest from reference TRBV30 and TRBJ1-1, the complete variable domain is SQTIHQWPATLVQPVGSPLSLECTVEGTSNPNLYWYRQAAGRGLQLLFYSVGIGQISSEVPQNLSASRPQDRQFILSSKKLLLSDSGFYLCAWSVSIGGGLNTEAFFGQGTRLTVV.

The chain employs TRBV7-3 and TRBJ2-5, with D perhaps being TRBD1 or TRBD2 (5 bases each). V was pared by 1 base and J by 5 bases, with 17 bases between. Germline-derived CDR1 and CDR2 are SGHTA and FQGTGA. This CDR3 region has 16 residues. CDR3 nucleotide sequence: TGTGCCAGCAGCTTAAGACCACTAGGTTCAGGGGAGACCCAGTACTTC. Its translation is CASSLRPLGSGETQYF.

The chain is built from TRBV10-2 and TRBJ2-4; no clear D. The CDR3 covers 15 residues. CDR1 and CDR2 (germline): WSHSY, SAAADI. Trimming took off 0 bases at V and 0 bases at J, with 6 bases between the two ends. CDR3 protein: CASSESLVAKNIQYF. The CDR3 bases are TGCGCCAGCAGTGAGTCGCTTGTAGCCAAAAACATTCAGTACTTC.